These 17 T cell receptor beta chains were all obtained from the same sample, sequenced in a study of CD8+CD57+ T cells in acquired aplastic anemia. Before being chosen for sequencing, patients had shown CD8+CD57+ cell expansion by flow cytometry. TCR beta VDJ and CDR3 profiles were obtained from a genomic DNA template. Each CDR3 protein is one row after TCRdb ran MiXCR on the reads. The table includes 150,000 to 200,000 distinct CDR3 sequences, about 45% detected once. Sequenced sample: sorted CD4+, CD8+, or CD8+CD57+ T cells (not recorded which) from PBMCs. The receptors come from a human donor with aplastic anemia.

As to this clonotype: One end of the junction is discordant with germline, which a read error may explain. This chain uses TRBV6-5 with TRBJ2-5, with D unclear. The CDR3 has 12 amino acids. The V gene's germline CDR1 is MNHEY and CDR2 SVGAGI. The CDR3 bases are TGTGCCAGCAGTTACGGCCAACAGACCCAGTACTTC. Translated, it gives CASSYGQQTQYF.

This clonotype was picked up many times. The rearrangement links TRBV5-8 to TRBJ1-5, with D possibly TRBD1 on 6 matching bases. Germline V CDR1 and CDR2: SGHTS, YDEGEE. Trimming removed 4 bases from V and 0 bases from J, with 11 bases in between. The CDR3 extends over 15 amino acids. CDR3 coding DNA: TGTGCCAGCAGCCTAGGACAGACTAGCAATCAGCCCCAGCATTTT. Its protein is CASSLGQTSNQPQHF.

This chain joins TRBV9 and TRBJ2-7, with D possibly being TRBD2 (5 bases). The CDR3 is made up of 15 amino acids. Trimming stripped 2 bases from V and 2 bases from J, with 14 bases between. CDR1 is SGDLS and CDR2 is YYNGEE in the germline V gene. CDR3 sequence (DNA): TGTGCCAGCAGCGTGGACTTTCCGATTGCCTACGAGCAGTACTTC. It specifies CASSVDFPIAYEQYF.

CDR3 DNA sequence: TGTGCCAGCAGGAAGGACCCGGCCTACGAGCAGTACTTC. As protein: CASRKDPAYEQYF. The chain couples TRBV25-1 to TRBJ2-7; D ambiguous. In germline, CDR1 is MGHDK, CDR2 SYGVNS. The CDR3 runs 13 residues. V was pared by 6 bases and J by 2 bases, with 11 bases between.

Concerning this clonotype: Since a much larger clone is just one base distant, this may be a read error. The chain uses TRBV5-1 and TRBJ2-2, with 7 bases fitting TRBD2. The CDR3 runs 16 residues. Trimming removed 8 bases from V and 4 bases from J; junction bases left unmatched: 14. Germline CDR1 reads SGHRS; CDR2 reads YFSETQ. The CDR3, as DNA: TGCGCCAGTACGATCCCCGGGGGGACGAGCACCGGGGAGCTGTTTTTT. Translation gives CASTIPGGTSTGELFF.

The rearrangement uses TRBV15 and TRBJ1-2, with D possibly TRBD1 on 6 matching bases. The CDR3 contains 15 residues. Looked up from germline, CDR1 is LNHNV and CDR2 is YYDKDF (reference sequence). Trimming removed 0 bases at V and 3 bases at J, with 11 bases between. The CDR3 DNA sequence: TGTGCCACCAGCAGAGATCGGAAGGGGGACTATGGCTACACCTTC. Protein: CATSRDRKGDYGYTF.

This clonotype is a singleton in its sample. The V and J genes are TRBV4-3 and TRBJ1-2; the match to TRBD1 covers 8 bases. V lost 1 base to trimming and J lost 8 bases; unmatched junction nucleotides: 9. CDR1 is LGHNA, CDR2 YSLEER, per germline. The CDR3 length is 15 residues. In nucleotides, the CDR3 is TGCGCCAGCAGCCAAGCGGACAGGGCGTCATCAGGCTACACCTTC. This sequence encodes CASSQADRASSGYTF.

This chain links TRBV7-9 with TRBJ1-1; D is ambiguous. There are 12 residues in the CDR3. Germline lookup yields CDR1 SEHNR and CDR2 FQNEAQ (reference sequence). V was clipped by 6 bases and J by 6 bases, with 11 bases between them. CDR3 nucleotide sequence: TGTGCCAGCAGTTCTCCTCCCCCTGAAGCTTTCTTT. Translating it yields CASSSPPPEAFF.

This clonotype was detected ten times or more. The rearrangement uses TRBV14 and TRBJ2-5; 7 bases agree with TRBD2. Unmatched junction bases numbered 9, after V lost 4 bases and J lost 7 bases. From germline, CDR1 is SGHDN and CDR2 FVKESK. The CDR3 sequence is 14 residues long. CDR3 amino acids: CASSLQVGEGTQYF. The CDR3 nucleotides read TGTGCCAGCAGCCTACAAGTAGGGGAGGGGACCCAGTACTTC.

In this sample, this clonotype turned up a few times. The rearrangement joins TRBV6-5 to TRBJ2-4; D perhaps matches TRBD2 (5 bases). This CDR3 has 13 amino acids. Trimming cost V 7 bases and J 7 bases, with 14 bases left between them. In germline, CDR1 is MNHEY, CDR2 SVGAGI. The CDR3 protein is CASMVDPGNIQYF. CDR3 nucleotides: TGTGCCAGCATGGTAGACCCGGGGAACATTCAGTACTTC.

This clonotype was found a few times. The rearrangement joins TRBV6-5 to TRBJ1-1; maybe TRBD1 (5 bases). Trimming took 0 bases from V and 8 from J, leaving 13 bases between them. There are 14 residues in the CDR3. CDR1 and CDR2 (germline): MNHEY, SVGAGI. CDR3 nucleotide sequence: TGTGCCAGCAGTTACTCTGGGGGGGGGAGCGAAGCTTTCTTT. Its protein product is CASSYSGGGSEAFF.

In this sample, this clonotype turned up many times. This chain joins TRBV27 and TRBJ1-6; maybe TRBD1 (5 bases). The CDR3 loop spans 14 amino acids. The germline V gene has CDR1 MNHEY and CDR2 SMNVEV (reference sequence). The ends were cut back, 10 bases at V and 8 bases at J, with 18 bases in the middle. The CDR3 coding sequence is TGTGCCACCGCGGTAGGGGACTGGTATTCACCCCTCCACTTT. Translating it yields CATAVGDWYSPLHF.

This clonotype came up many times. The J gene is TRBJ2-5, the V gene TRBV25-1, with D uncertain. V lost 2 bases and J 5 bases, leaving 15 bases between the germline ends. CDR1 and CDR2 from the germline V gene are MGHDK and SYGVNS. The CDR3 is 15 amino acids. CDR3 region: CASSETVGLAETQYF. CDR3 sequence (DNA): TGTGCCAGCAGTGAAACCGTGGGTCTGGCGGAGACCCAGTACTTC.

This clonotype was counted many times. This chain joins TRBV6-5 and TRBJ2-5, with 13 bases that match TRBD2. The CDR3 has 14 amino acids. V lost 7 bases, J lost 7 bases, and 6 bases stayed unmatched. Germline assignment: CDR1 MNHEY and CDR2 SVGAGI. DNA for the CDR3: TGTGCCAGCACTGAGACTAGCGGGGGGCCGACCCAGTACTTC. It is translated as CASTETSGGPTQYF.

In the case of this clonotype: One junction end disagrees with the germline gene, perhaps due to a read error. The chain uses TRBV14 and TRBJ2-7; D may be TRBD2 (5 bases). Germline lookup yields CDR1 SGHDN and CDR2 FVKESK. The CDR3 consists of 15 residues. CDR3 sequence: CAISPLAGESYEQYF. CDR3 nucleotide sequence: TGTGCCATCAGCCCTCTGGCGGGCGAATCCTACGAGCAGTACTTC.

The sample holds many counts of this clonotype. J is TRBJ1-1 and V is TRBV20-1; D might be TRBD1 (5 bases). The length of the CDR3 is 12 residues. The ends were cut back, 7 bases at V and 2 bases at J, with 11 bases in the middle. CDR1 DFQATT and CDR2 SNEGSKA come from the germline V gene (reference sequence). The CDR3 reads CSGGPSNTEAFF. In nucleotides, the CDR3 is TGCAGTGGGGGACCGTCAAACACTGAAGCTTTCTTT.

V usage is TRBV2 and J usage is TRBJ2-7; a possible D gene is TRBD2 (6 bases). Trimming pared 1 base from V and 3 bases from J, leaving 13 bases between. CDR1 SNHLY and CDR2 FYNNEI come from the germline V gene. This CDR3 region has 15 residues. CDR3: CASSEEASDGYEQYF. In DNA, the CDR3 is TGTGCCAGCAGTGAAGAGGCTAGCGATGGCTACGAGCAGTACTTC.